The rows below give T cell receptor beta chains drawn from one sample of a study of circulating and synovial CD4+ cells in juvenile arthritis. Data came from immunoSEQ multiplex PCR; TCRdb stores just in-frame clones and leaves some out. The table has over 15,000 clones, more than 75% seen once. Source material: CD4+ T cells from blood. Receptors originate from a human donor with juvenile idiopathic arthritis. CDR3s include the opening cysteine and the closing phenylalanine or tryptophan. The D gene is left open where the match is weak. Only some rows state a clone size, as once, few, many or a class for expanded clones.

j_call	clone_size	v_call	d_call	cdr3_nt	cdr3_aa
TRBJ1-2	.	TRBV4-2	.	TGTGCCAGCAGCCAAGATGATGGGGAGGGGGGCTACACCTTC	CASSQDDGEGGYTF
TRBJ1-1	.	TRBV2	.	TGTGCCAGCAGTGAGGTCGCAGGGGTAGGGAACACTGAAGCTTTCTTT	CASSEVAGVGNTEAFF
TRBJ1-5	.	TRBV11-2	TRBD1	TGTGCCAGCAGCTGGGGACAGGGCAATCAGCCCCAGCATTTT	CASSWGQGNQPQHF
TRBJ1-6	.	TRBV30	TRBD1	TGTGCCTGGACGCCGATCCAAGGGGCAGGGGGCAATTCACCCCTCCACTTT	CAWTPIQGAGGNSPLHF
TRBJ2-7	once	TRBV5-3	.	TGTGCCAGAAGCCCACCGAGGGGGGGGACACCGCGAAATTCCTACGAGCAGTACTTC	CARSPPRGGTPRNSYEQYF
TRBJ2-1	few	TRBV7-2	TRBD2	TGTGCCAGCAGCTTAGGCGGGGGGGCCTTTTCCTACAATGAGCAGTTCTTC	CASSLGGGAFSYNEQFF
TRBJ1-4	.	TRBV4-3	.	TGCGCCAGCAGCCAAGATGCGGGGCGCCGTGAAAAACTGTTTTTT	CASSQDAGRREKLFF
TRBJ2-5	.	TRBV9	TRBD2	TGTGCCAGCAGCGTGGGGGCGGGAGGGTCGGGAGAGACCCAGTACTTC	CASSVGAGGSGETQYF
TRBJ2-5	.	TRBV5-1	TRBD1	TGCGCCAGCAGCCAGGGACAGGTCCAAGAGACCCAGTACTTC	CASSQGQVQETQYF
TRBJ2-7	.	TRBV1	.	TGCACCAGCAGCCAAGTGGGAGGGGAAACCTACGAGCAGTACTTC	CTSSQVGGETYEQYF
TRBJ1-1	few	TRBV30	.	TGTGCCTGGAGTTCTACAGCCCTATCTGAAGCTTTCTTT	CAWSSTALSEAFF
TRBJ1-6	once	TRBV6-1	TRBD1	TGTGCCAGCAGTGAAGGCTACAGGGGTAGGTCCCCCCTCCACTTT	CASSEGYRGRSPLHF
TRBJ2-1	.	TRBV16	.	TGTGCCAGCAGCCAACGCAGGACAGAAACTCACTACAATGAGCAGTTCTTC	CASSQRRTETHYNEQFF
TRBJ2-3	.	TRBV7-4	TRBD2	TGTGCCACCCATAGGACTAGCGGGGGGTACGGCACAGATACGCAGTATTTT	CATHRTSGGYGTDTQYF
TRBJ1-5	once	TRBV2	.	TGTGCCAGCAGTGAGGGGCACCGGAGCAATCAGCCCCAGCATTTT	CASSEGHRSNQPQHF
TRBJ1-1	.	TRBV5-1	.	TGCGCCAGCAAGGTCGGCGGAAACACTGAAGCTTTCTTT	CASKVGGNTEAFF
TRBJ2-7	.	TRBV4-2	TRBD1	TGTGCCAGCAGCCCGGGCATGGGAAGGAAACCCGGGACAGGGGGATTCTACGAGCAGTACTTC	CASSPGMGRKPGTGGFYEQYF
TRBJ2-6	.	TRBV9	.	TGTGCCAGCAGCGTAGAGCGGCCTGGGGCCAACGTCCTGACTTTC	CASSVERPGANVLTF
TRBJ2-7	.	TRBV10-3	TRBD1	TGTGCCATCAGTGTCGACAGGGGGCTTTACGAGCAGTACTTC	CAISVDRGLYEQYF
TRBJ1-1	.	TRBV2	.	TGTGCCAGCAGGTCCTCAGGGTTGAACACTGAAGCTTTCTTT	CASRSSGLNTEAFF
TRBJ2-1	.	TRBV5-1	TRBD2	TGCGCCAGCAGCTCAGACAGGGGGCTTCTGCTTTCTAGCGGGAGGGCCAAATACAATGAGCAGTTCTTC	CASSSDRGLLLSSGRAKYNEQFF
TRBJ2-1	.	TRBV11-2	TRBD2	TGTGCCAGCAGCCCACGTCTTATGGGGACTAGCGGGATACGGGGTGAGCAGTTCTTC	CASSPRLMGTSGIRGEQFF
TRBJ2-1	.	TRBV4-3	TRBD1	TGCGCCAGCAGCCAAGATATAACAGGGGGATCCTACAATGAGCAGTTCTTC	CASSQDITGGSYNEQFF
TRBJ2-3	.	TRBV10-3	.	TGTGCCATCAGTGATGGGGGGGATACGCAGTATTTT	CAISDGGDTQYF
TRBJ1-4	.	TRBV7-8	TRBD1	TGTGCCAGCAGCATCGTTGAGACAGGGGTTGAAAAACTGTTTTTT	CASSIVETGVEKLFF
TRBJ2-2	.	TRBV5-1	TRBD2	TGCGCCAGCAGCACGGGACTAGCGGGAGGGCCCGCCGGGGAGCTGTTTTTT	CASSTGLAGGPAGELFF
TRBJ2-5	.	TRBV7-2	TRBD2	TGTGCCAGCAGCTTAGTACTAAGCGGGGGGGACCAAGAGACCCAGTACTTC	CASSLVLSGGDQETQYF
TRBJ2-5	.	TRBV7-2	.	TGTGCGAGTGGGCGTAACCAAGAGACCCAGTACTTC	CASGRNQETQYF
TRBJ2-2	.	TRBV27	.	TGTGCCAGCAGATCATTAGGAGGGAGACTAGATAGCACCGGGGAGCTGTTTTTT	CASRSLGGRLDSTGELFF
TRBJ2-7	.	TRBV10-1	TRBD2	TGCGCCAGCAGTGAGTCGAAGCGGGAGGGGATGTACGAGCAGTACTTC	CASSESKREGMYEQYF
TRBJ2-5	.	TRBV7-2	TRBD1	TGTGCCAGCAGCTTAGAGACAGGGAGTGGCGAGACCCAGTACTTC	CASSLETGSGETQYF
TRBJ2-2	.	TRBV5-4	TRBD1	TGTGCCAGCAGCCCCATTTCGGGGACAGGGGTCACCGGGGAGCTGTTTTTT	CASSPISGTGVTGELFF
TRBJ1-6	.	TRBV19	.	TGTGCCACCAGGGGCCCCGGGTCCTATAATTCCCCCCTCCACTTT	CATRGPGSYNSPLHF
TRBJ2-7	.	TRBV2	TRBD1	TGTGCCAGCAGGGGGGGGACAGGGGCCTACGAGCAGTACTTC	CASRGGTGAYEQYF
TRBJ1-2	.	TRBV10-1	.	TGCGCCACCGACCGTCGGGGGTATGGCTACACCTTC	CATDRRGYGYTF
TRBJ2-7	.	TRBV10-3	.	TGTGCCATCAGTGGGTCTGGTCTCCTTCTACTAGACGAGCAGTACTTC	CAISGSGLLLLDEQYF
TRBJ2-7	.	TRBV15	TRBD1	TGTGCCACCAGCGGGCTAGACAGGGTAGACGAGCAGTACTTC	CATSGLDRVDEQYF
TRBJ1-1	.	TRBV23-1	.	TGCGCCAGCAGTCACTCCGAGCTCAGGGGAGCTTTCTTT	CASSHSELRGAFF
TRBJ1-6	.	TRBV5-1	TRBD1	TGCGCCAGCAGCTATAGGGACAGGGAGTCACCCCTCCACTTT	CASSYRDRESPLHF
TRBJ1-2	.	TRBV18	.	TGTGCCAGCTCACCACCTAGCCTGGGCGCTGGGGAGGGCTACACCTTC	CASSPPSLGAGEGYTF